Each of the 23 T cell receptor beta chains below was sequenced from the same sample in a study of blood T cell repertoires in COVID-19 (dated by TCRdb to about 2020). Receptor libraries were prepared by the immunoSEQ multiplex PCR assay. What TCRdb holds here is the immuneACCESS table cut down to in-frame rearrangements. Part of the clones is not present; checked against another copy, under half of the missing clones reflect an unresolved V gene, and the others are unexplained. The sample contains 130,000 or so clones, over 80% of them found a single time. Around 2.3% of the sample is held by the ten biggest clonotypes. Sequencing was done on a sample of peripheral blood. The receptors were sampled from a man over 45 with active COVID-19.

The chain is built from TRBV29-1 and TRBJ2-3; D unclear. CDR3 length: 12 amino acids. Germline V lookup: CDR1 SQVTM, CDR2 ANQGSEA. The ends were cut back, 3 bases at V and 1 base at J, with 5 bases in the middle. Here the CDR3 reads CSVDPGTDTQYF. The CDR3 nucleotides read TGCAGCGTTGATCCGGGCACAGATACGCAGTATTTT.

This clone appeared a single time. V gene TRBV20-1 combines with J gene TRBJ1-4; D is ambiguous. The CDR3 spans 11 residues. Trimming shortened V by 0 bases and J by 16 bases, and 12 bases separated the two germline ends. Germline V gene data show CDR1 as DFQATT and CDR2 as SNEGSKA (reference sequence). CDR3: CSARERELRFF. The CDR3 DNA is TGCAGTGCTAGAGAACGGGAGTTGCGGTTTTTT.

In this sample, this clone turned up once. This sequence joins TRBV25-1 and TRBJ2-5, with 7 bases fitting TRBD2. Germline assignment: CDR1 MGHDK and CDR2 SYGVNS. This CDR3 is built from 15 residues. J gave up 2 bases and V 2 bases, and 5 bases lay outside the gene matches. The CDR3 region is CASSEGGGGQETQYF. The CDR3 DNA reads as TGTGCCAGCAGTGAAGGCGGCGGGGGACAAGAGACCCAGTACTTC.

The genes are TRBV6-5 and TRBJ1-6; D gene ambiguous. V was pared by 6 bases and J by 13 bases, with 13 bases between. Germline V gives CDR1 MNHEY, CDR2 SVGAGI. The CDR3 covers 12 residues. Here the CDR3 DNA reads TGTGCCAGCAGGTCGACAACACTTCCCCTCCACTTT. It yields the protein CASRSTTLPLHF.

CDR3 sequence reads: CASSPPRGLNTEAFF. CDR3 sequence (DNA): TGTGCCAGCAGCCCGCCCAGGGGGCTGAACACTGAAGCTTTCTTT. The gene calls are TRBV7-2 and TRBJ1-1; TRBD1 matches 8 bases. Germline lookup yields CDR1 SGHTA and CDR2 FQGNSA. With 5 bases clipped from V and 0 bases from J, the junction kept 5 bases outside the gene matches. There are 15 residues in the CDR3.

The rearrangement links TRBV6-5 to TRBJ1-5, with D perhaps TRBD1 (5 bases). V was pared by 6 bases and J by 2 bases, with 14 bases between. Germline-derived CDR1 and CDR2 are MNHEY and SVGAGI. The CDR3 runs to 15 residues. As DNA, the CDR3 is TGTGCCAGCAGGGCCGGCAGGGTGGGCAATCAGCCCCAGCATTTT. As protein: CASRAGRVGNQPQHF.

The chain is built from TRBV7-9 and TRBJ2-1; TRBD2 matches 7 bases. This CDR3 is built from 19 residues. V dropped 0 bases and J dropped 0; count of bases not matched to a gene: 11. Germline V gene sequence: CDR1 SEHNR, CDR2 FQNEAQ (reference sequence). The CDR3 nucleotides read TGTGCCAGCAGCTTAGCAGGTAGCGGGTCTTCTAGCTCCTACAATGAGCAGTTCTTC. Translation gives CASSLAGSGSSSSYNEQFF.

The rearrangement links TRBV24-1 to TRBJ1-6; 9 bases agree with TRBD1. The V gene's germline CDR1 is KGHDR and CDR2 SFDVKD. The CDR3 loop spans 14 amino acids. J gave up 7 bases and V 9 bases, and 6 bases lay outside the gene matches. CDR3 sequence: CATLQGAENSPLHF. CDR3 DNA: TGTGCCACCCTACAGGGGGCAGAAAATTCACCCCTCCACTTT.

This clone was observed once. The chain recombines TRBV12-5 with TRBJ1-4; TRBD1 is a possible D gene (6 bases). Germline values: CDR1 LGHNT, CDR2 FRNRAP. V lost 6 bases, J lost 5 bases, and 10 bases lay in between. The CDR3 length is 13 residues. The CDR3 region has the DNA TGTGCTAGTGGCGCAAGGGGGAATGAAAAACTGTTTTTT. This sequence encodes CASGARGNEKLFF.

Comments on this clone: This may come from a read error, since a much larger clone is one base off. The rearrangement uses TRBV5-1 and TRBJ1-2, with D uncertain. Germline V gene sequence: CDR1 SGHRS, CDR2 YFSETQ. V was trimmed by 4 bases and J by 4 bases, leaving 14 bases between them. This CDR3 has 14 residues. In DNA, the CDR3 is TGCGCCAGCAGCCCTGGTCCGGGAAGCTATGGCTACACCTTC. Protein product: CASSPGPGSYGYTF.

CDR3 nucleotides: TGTGCCAGCAGCCCCTCCCGAGGACTAGCGGGGGGGCGTACAGATACGCAGTATTTT. It specifies CASSPSRGLAGGRTDTQYF. The chain couples TRBV11-2 to TRBJ2-3, with 15 bases aligning to TRBD2. The J segment lost 3 bases and the V segment lost 5 bases, leaving 12 bases of the junction unmatched. Germline loops: CDR1 SGHAT, CDR2 FQNNGV. The CDR3 totals 19 residues.

The J gene is TRBJ1-1, the V gene TRBV5-1; 7 bases are shared with TRBD1. V shed 3 bases and J 0 bases; nucleotides not matched to a gene: 5. Germline CDR1 reads SGHRS; CDR2 reads YFSETQ. The CDR3 contains 15 residues. The CDR3 sequence is CASSWGQTMNTEAFF. CDR3 coding DNA: TGCGCCAGCAGCTGGGGACAGACGATGAACACTGAAGCTTTCTTT.

The rearrangement joins TRBV2 to TRBJ2-7, with D possibly being TRBD1 (6 bases). The germline V gene has CDR1 SNHLY and CDR2 FYNNEI. The CDR3 totals 14 residues. The ends were cut back, 7 bases at V and 3 bases at J, with 16 bases in the middle. CDR3 region: CASTSGTQFYEQYF. Written as DNA, the CDR3 is TGTGCCAGCACATCAGGGACACAGTTCTACGAGCAGTACTTC.

The V and J genes are TRBV27 and TRBJ2-1, with TRBD1 matching over 7 bases. CDR3 length equals 17 residues. Germline V gene sequence: CDR1 MNHEY, CDR2 SMNVEV (reference sequence). V shed 0 bases, J shed 2 bases, and the junction held 7 bases outside the gene matches. The CDR3 region has the DNA TGTGCCAGCAGTTTATCCTGGGACAGTAGTCCCTACAATGAGCAGTTCTTC. This sequence encodes CASSLSWDSSPYNEQFF.

This clone was found once. The chain has TRBV27 and TRBJ1-5, with 7 bases fitting TRBD1. The length of the CDR3 is 15 residues. V lost 5 bases to trimming and J lost 1 base; unmatched junction nucleotides: 5. Germline V gene sequence: CDR1 MNHEY, CDR2 SMNVEV (reference sequence). Here the CDR3 DNA reads TGTGCCAGCAGTCCGACAGGGTTCAGCAATCAGCCCCAGCATTTT. It specifies CASSPTGFSNQPQHF.

CDR3 nucleotide sequence: TGTGCCAGCTCACCTACAGGGGGCAGTCAGCCCCAGCATTTT. Protein product: CASSPTGGSQPQHF. The chain combines TRBV18 with TRBJ1-5; TRBD1 aligns across 9 bases. CDR1 KGHSH and CDR2 LQKENI come from the germline V gene. V shed 3 bases and J 6 bases; nucleotides not matched to a gene: 3. This CDR3 contains 14 residues.

This clone occurred once. This chain links TRBV7-8 with TRBJ2-5, with 7 bases fitting TRBD1. V trimming: 1 base; J trimming: 4 bases; junction bases outside the gene matches: 3. This CDR3 region has 14 residues. Germline values: CDR1 SGHVS, CDR2 FQNEAQ. The CDR3 reads CASSLVAGGETQYF. The CDR3 region has the DNA TGTGCCAGCAGCTTAGTAGCAGGGGGAGAGACCCAGTACTTC.

The chain recombines TRBV5-4 with TRBJ2-2; 10 positions match TRBD1. The CDR3 has 16 residues. The germline V gene has CDR1 SGHNT and CDR2 YYREEE (reference sequence). V lost 4 bases and J lost 7; bases outside the gene matches: 10. The CDR3 here is CASSPADRGRNGELFF. The CDR3, as DNA: TGTGCCAGCAGCCCTGCTGACAGGGGGCGAAACGGGGAGCTGTTTTTT.

On this clone itself: A junction end diverges from the germline sequence, so it may reflect a read error. Other DNA sequences of this sample code for an identical CDR3. V is TRBV2 and J is TRBJ1-1; no firm D call. From germline, CDR1 is SNHLY and CDR2 FYNNEI. The length of the CDR3 is 15 residues. CDR3 nucleotide sequence: TGTGCTAGCAGTGAATTAGAGGGAATGAACACTGAAGCTTTCTTT. Amino acid sequence: CASSELEGMNTEAFF.

The chain employs TRBV4-3 and TRBJ1-1; tentative D call: TRBD1 (5 bases). V was pared by 4 bases and J by 11 bases, with 17 bases between. The length of the CDR3 is 13 residues. Looked up from germline, CDR1 is LGHNA and CDR2 is YSLEER. The CDR3 DNA reads as TGCGCCAGCAGCCCCGGGAGGGACCCGTGGGCTTTCTTT. Its translation is CASSPGRDPWAFF.

The DNA of the CDR3 is TGTGCCTGGGACAGGTCTAATTCACCCCTCCACTTT. As protein: CAWDRSNSPLHF. The genes are TRBV6-5 and TRBJ1-6; 8 nucleotides line up with TRBD1. Unmatched junction bases numbered 3, after V lost 11 bases and J lost 6 bases. Germline assignment: CDR1 MNHEY and CDR2 SVGAGI. There are 12 residues in the CDR3.

The gene calls are TRBV3-1 (or the pseudogene TRBV3-2) and TRBJ1-1; D gene ambiguous. The V gene lost 3 bases and the J gene lost 7 bases, with 6 bases spanning the gap. The CDR3 covers 11 residues. Germline values: CDR1 LGHDT, CDR2 YNNKEL (reference sequence). CDR3 loop: CASSQDFEAFF. The CDR3, as DNA: TGTGCCAGCAGCCAGGACTTTGAAGCTTTCTTT.

This clone was observed a few times. This chain links TRBV7-9 with TRBJ1-4; TRBD1 is a possible D gene (5 bases). The CDR3 is made up of 15 amino acids. The V end was cut by 5 bases, the J end by 0 bases, with 10 bases between. Germline V lookup: CDR1 SEHNR, CDR2 FQNEAQ (reference sequence). CDR3 in amino acids: CASSEQAATNEKLFF. CDR3 bases: TGTGCCAGCAGCGAACAGGCCGCAACTAATGAAAAACTGTTTTTT.